The 19 T cell receptor beta chains presented below share a single source sample, sequenced in a study of shared T cell receptors in the human thymus. Sequencing used immunoSEQ multiplex PCR; TCRdb keeps in-frame clones, though not all of them. Here the sample spans 700,000 to 750,000 clones, 75% to 90% being singletons. These data also formed part of another study, on human thymus T cells.

The material sequenced was thymocytes. Source of these receptors: a girl under three years old with a congenital heart defect.

This chain joins TRBV29-1 and TRBJ1-1; no firm D call. V dropped 1 base and J dropped 1 base, with 7 bases sitting between them. Looked up from germline, CDR1 is SQVTM and CDR2 is ANQGSEA. The CDR3 totals 13 residues. The CDR3 sequence is CSVEGRGNTEAFF. The CDR3 coding sequence is TGCAGCGTTGAAGGCCGGGGGAACACTGAAGCTTTCTTT. Full variable domain (remainder filled in from reference TRBV29-1 and TRBJ1-1): SAVISQKPSRDICQRGTSLTIQCQVDSQVTMMFWYRQQPGQSLTLIATANQGSEATYESGFVIDKFPISRPNLTFSTLTVSNMSPEDSSIYLCSVEGRGNTEAFFGQGTRLTVV.

V usage is TRBV4-1 and J usage is TRBJ2-1, with no clear D. The CDR3 extends over 16 amino acids. The V end lost 0 bases, the J end lost 5 bases, and 14 bases lay between the germline ends. CDR1 is MGHRA and CDR2 is YSYEKL in the germline V gene. The CDR3 sequence: CASSQDPRRSNNEQFF. In nucleotides, the CDR3 is TGCGCCAGCAGCCAAGATCCTCGCAGGTCAAACAATGAGCAGTTCTTC.

The CDR3 DNA is TGTGCCAGCACCCAACGCGGGGGGGCCGGAGAGACCCAGTACTTC. Translated: CASTQRGGAGETQYF. The chain joins TRBV7-9 to TRBJ2-5; 9 bases are shared with TRBD2. The J segment lost 4 bases and the V segment lost 7 bases, leaving 10 bases of the junction unmatched. Germline V gene sequence: CDR1 SEHNR, CDR2 FQNEAQ (reference sequence). The CDR3 is made up of 15 amino acids.

The chain recombines TRBV5-1 with TRBJ1-1; no reliable D call. Germline V gene sequence: CDR1 SGHRS, CDR2 YFSETQ. V lost 1 base to trimming and J lost 3 bases, with 13 bases between them. The CDR3 consists of 15 residues. This chain's CDR3 is CASSLLRVEDTEAFF. The CDR3 region has the DNA TGCGCCAGCAGCTTGTTGCGGGTTGAGGACACTGAAGCTTTCTTT.

V usage is TRBV9 and J usage is TRBJ2-1, with D possibly being TRBD2 (6 bases). Germline V gene data show CDR1 as SGDLS and CDR2 as YYNGEE. The CDR3 runs to 15 residues. V lost 0 bases and J lost 9, with 16 bases in between. The CDR3 nucleotides are TGTGCCAGCAGCGTAGCTCCCTCGGCACTAGCTGAGCAGTTCTTC. Residues: CASSVAPSALAEQFF.

This chain connects TRBV28 to TRBJ1-3; D is perhaps TRBD1 (5 bases). The CDR3 totals 16 residues. Germline values: CDR1 MDHEN, CDR2 SYDVKM. The germline V and J ends were trimmed by 4 bases and 2 bases, with 15 bases remaining between them. The CDR3: CASSWQGPKAGNTIYF. CDR3 in DNA: TGTGCCAGCAGTTGGCAGGGTCCCAAAGCTGGAAACACCATATATTTT. Looking up the rest from reference TRBV28 and TRBJ1-3 gives the full variable domain: DVKVTQSSRYLVKRTGEKVFLECVQDMDHENMFWYRQDPGLGLRLIYFSYDVKMKEKGDIPEGYSVSREKKERFSLILESASTNQTSMYLCASSWQGPKAGNTIYFGEGSWLTVV.

The V and J genes are TRBV2 and TRBJ2-3; 7 bases are shared with TRBD2. This CDR3 spans 17 amino acids. Germline V gene data show CDR1 as SNHLY and CDR2 as FYNNEI. Unmatched junction bases numbered 12, after V lost 6 bases and J lost 0 bases. The CDR3 spells CASSWSLAVASTDTQYF. CDR3 nucleotide sequence: TGTGCCAGCAGCTGGAGCCTAGCGGTTGCTAGCACAGATACGCAGTATTTT.

This chain links TRBV11-3 with TRBJ2-1; tentatively, D is TRBD1 (6 bases). Germline V gives CDR1 SGHNT, CDR2 YENEEA. The ends were cut back, 1 base at V and 0 bases at J, with 7 bases in the middle. The CDR3 sequence is 15 residues long. DNA for the CDR3: TGTGCCAGCAGCTTAGTGGACAGCTCCTACAATGAGCAGTTCTTC. Translated, it gives CASSLVDSSYNEQFF.

The CDR3 region is CASSFGTGVGETQYF. CDR3 nucleotide sequence: TGCGCCAGCAGCTTCGGAACAGGGGTTGGGGAGACCCAGTACTTC. The genes are TRBV5-1 and TRBJ2-5, with 7 bases matching TRBD1. The CDR3 is made up of 15 amino acids. Germline lookup yields CDR1 SGHRS and CDR2 YFSETQ. The V segment lost 2 bases and the J segment 5 bases; nucleotides outside the gene matches: 9.

V usage is TRBV5-6 and J usage is TRBJ2-3; the match to TRBD2 covers 10 bases. CDR3 length: 16 residues. V lost 4 bases to trimming and J lost 6 bases; unmatched junction nucleotides: 11. Germline CDR1 reads SGHDT; CDR2 reads YYEEEE. CDR3 sequence (DNA): TGTGCCAGCAGCGGCCTTAGCGGGGGGTGTACGGATACGCAGTATTTT. This codes for CASSGLSGGCTDTQYF.

This clone was counted between two and nine times. The chain recombines TRBV7-8 with TRBJ1-2, with 10 bases fitting TRBD1. Germline V gene sequence: CDR1 SGHVS, CDR2 FQNEAQ. CDR3 length: 19 residues. Trimming at V came to 5 bases and at J to 0 bases, leaving 15 bases not matched to a gene. CDR3 protein: CASSPLYGTGVPTNYGYTF. CDR3 bases: TGTGCCAGCAGCCCCCTTTACGGGACAGGGGTCCCCACTAACTATGGCTACACCTTC.

The CDR3 nucleotides are TGTGCCTGGAGTGTACGGGATAGAAACACCGGGGAGCTGTTTTTT. Residues: CAWSVRDRNTGELFF. This chain links TRBV30 with TRBJ2-2; weak D call: TRBD2 (5 bases). The CDR3 is 15 residues long. Trimming left V 0 bases short and J 2 bases short, with 10 bases between. The germline CDR1 and CDR2 sequences are GTSNPN and SVGIG (reference sequence). The full variable domain, with the rest looked up from reference TRBV30 and TRBJ2-2, is SQTIHQWPATLVQPVGSPLSLECTVEGTSNPNLYWYRQAAGRGLQLLFYSVGIGQISSEVPQNLSASRPQDRQFILSSKKLLLSDSGFYLCAWSVRDRNTGELFFGEGSRLTVL.

The chain carries TRBV18 and TRBJ2-1, with 8 bases identical to TRBD1. Germline V gives CDR1 KGHSH, CDR2 LQKENI. The V and J ends lost 2 bases and 8 bases, in that order; junction bases with no gene match: 11. CDR3 size: 16 residues. CDR3 nucleotide sequence: TGTGCCAGCTCACCATTCATGACAGGGGCAATCCATGAGCAGTTCTTC. It translates to CASSPFMTGAIHEQFF.

This clone was seen once. The V gene is TRBV7-9, the J gene TRBJ2-1; TRBD2 might be the D (5 bases). This CDR3 comprises 13 residues. CDR1 SEHNR and CDR2 FQNEAQ come from the germline V gene (reference sequence). The V end was cut by 5 bases, the J end by 4 bases, with 9 bases between. CDR3 region: CASSDTSYNEQFF. The CDR3 DNA is TGTGCCAGCAGCGATACTAGTTACAATGAGCAGTTCTTC.

This sequence joins TRBV11-2 and TRBJ1-2, with D maybe TRBD1 (6 bases). The V and J ends lost 10 bases and 4 bases respectively, with 16 bases between them. Germline CDR1 SGHAT, CDR2 FQNNGV. This CDR3 spans 13 amino acids. The DNA of the CDR3 is TGTGCCACCGGAATCAGGGGCATCTATGGCTACACCTTC. Translated: CATGIRGIYGYTF.

The J gene is TRBJ1-3, the V gene TRBV7-7, with D unclear. The CDR3 runs to 15 residues. In germline, CDR1 is SSHAT, CDR2 FNYEAQ (reference sequence). The V and J ends lost 2 bases and 3 bases respectively, with 11 bases between them. The CDR3 region has the DNA TGTGCCAGCAGCTTACAGGATCCTGGTGGAAACACCATATATTTT. Protein product: CASSLQDPGGNTIYF.

V usage is TRBV28 and J usage is TRBJ2-2; 9 nucleotides line up with TRBD2. Germline V gene sequence: CDR1 MDHEN, CDR2 SYDVKM. There are 15 residues in the CDR3. V trimming: 4 bases; J trimming: 3 bases; junction bases outside the gene matches: 3. DNA for the CDR3: TGTGCCAGCAGTTCCCCTAGCGGGGACACCGGGGAGCTGTTTTTT. This encodes CASSSPSGDTGELFF.

The chain combines TRBV2 with TRBJ1-2; 7 bases are shared with TRBD1. After removal of 6 bases from V and 8 bases from J, the junction contained 12 bases not matched to a gene. The CDR3 contains 14 residues. Germline-derived CDR1 and CDR2 are SNHLY and FYNNEI. The CDR3 DNA is TGTGCCAGCAGCTCCAGACAGGGTAATATGGGCTACACCTTC. This gives the protein CASSSRQGNMGYTF.

The genes are TRBV30 and TRBJ2-3; 9 nucleotides line up with TRBD2. The junction had 13 bases not matched to a gene; V was cut back by 2 bases and J by 4 bases. The CDR3 covers 17 residues. The germline gives CDR1 GTSNPN, CDR2 SVGIG (reference sequence). The CDR3: CAWSLSLGLAFPDTQYF. The CDR3, as DNA: TGTGCCTGGAGTCTTAGTTTGGGACTAGCATTCCCAGATACGCAGTATTTT.